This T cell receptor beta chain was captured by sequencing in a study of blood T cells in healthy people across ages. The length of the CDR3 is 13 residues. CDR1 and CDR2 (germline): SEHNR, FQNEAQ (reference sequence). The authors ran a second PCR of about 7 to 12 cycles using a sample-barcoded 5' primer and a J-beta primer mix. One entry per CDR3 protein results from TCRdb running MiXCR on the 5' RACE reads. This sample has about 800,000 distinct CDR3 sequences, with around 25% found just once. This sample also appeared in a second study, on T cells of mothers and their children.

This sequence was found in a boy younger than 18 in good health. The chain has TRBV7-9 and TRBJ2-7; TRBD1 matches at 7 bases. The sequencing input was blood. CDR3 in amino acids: CVSGGTDSYEQYF. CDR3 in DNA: TGTGTGTCGGGTGGGACAGACTCCTACGAGCAGTACTTC.